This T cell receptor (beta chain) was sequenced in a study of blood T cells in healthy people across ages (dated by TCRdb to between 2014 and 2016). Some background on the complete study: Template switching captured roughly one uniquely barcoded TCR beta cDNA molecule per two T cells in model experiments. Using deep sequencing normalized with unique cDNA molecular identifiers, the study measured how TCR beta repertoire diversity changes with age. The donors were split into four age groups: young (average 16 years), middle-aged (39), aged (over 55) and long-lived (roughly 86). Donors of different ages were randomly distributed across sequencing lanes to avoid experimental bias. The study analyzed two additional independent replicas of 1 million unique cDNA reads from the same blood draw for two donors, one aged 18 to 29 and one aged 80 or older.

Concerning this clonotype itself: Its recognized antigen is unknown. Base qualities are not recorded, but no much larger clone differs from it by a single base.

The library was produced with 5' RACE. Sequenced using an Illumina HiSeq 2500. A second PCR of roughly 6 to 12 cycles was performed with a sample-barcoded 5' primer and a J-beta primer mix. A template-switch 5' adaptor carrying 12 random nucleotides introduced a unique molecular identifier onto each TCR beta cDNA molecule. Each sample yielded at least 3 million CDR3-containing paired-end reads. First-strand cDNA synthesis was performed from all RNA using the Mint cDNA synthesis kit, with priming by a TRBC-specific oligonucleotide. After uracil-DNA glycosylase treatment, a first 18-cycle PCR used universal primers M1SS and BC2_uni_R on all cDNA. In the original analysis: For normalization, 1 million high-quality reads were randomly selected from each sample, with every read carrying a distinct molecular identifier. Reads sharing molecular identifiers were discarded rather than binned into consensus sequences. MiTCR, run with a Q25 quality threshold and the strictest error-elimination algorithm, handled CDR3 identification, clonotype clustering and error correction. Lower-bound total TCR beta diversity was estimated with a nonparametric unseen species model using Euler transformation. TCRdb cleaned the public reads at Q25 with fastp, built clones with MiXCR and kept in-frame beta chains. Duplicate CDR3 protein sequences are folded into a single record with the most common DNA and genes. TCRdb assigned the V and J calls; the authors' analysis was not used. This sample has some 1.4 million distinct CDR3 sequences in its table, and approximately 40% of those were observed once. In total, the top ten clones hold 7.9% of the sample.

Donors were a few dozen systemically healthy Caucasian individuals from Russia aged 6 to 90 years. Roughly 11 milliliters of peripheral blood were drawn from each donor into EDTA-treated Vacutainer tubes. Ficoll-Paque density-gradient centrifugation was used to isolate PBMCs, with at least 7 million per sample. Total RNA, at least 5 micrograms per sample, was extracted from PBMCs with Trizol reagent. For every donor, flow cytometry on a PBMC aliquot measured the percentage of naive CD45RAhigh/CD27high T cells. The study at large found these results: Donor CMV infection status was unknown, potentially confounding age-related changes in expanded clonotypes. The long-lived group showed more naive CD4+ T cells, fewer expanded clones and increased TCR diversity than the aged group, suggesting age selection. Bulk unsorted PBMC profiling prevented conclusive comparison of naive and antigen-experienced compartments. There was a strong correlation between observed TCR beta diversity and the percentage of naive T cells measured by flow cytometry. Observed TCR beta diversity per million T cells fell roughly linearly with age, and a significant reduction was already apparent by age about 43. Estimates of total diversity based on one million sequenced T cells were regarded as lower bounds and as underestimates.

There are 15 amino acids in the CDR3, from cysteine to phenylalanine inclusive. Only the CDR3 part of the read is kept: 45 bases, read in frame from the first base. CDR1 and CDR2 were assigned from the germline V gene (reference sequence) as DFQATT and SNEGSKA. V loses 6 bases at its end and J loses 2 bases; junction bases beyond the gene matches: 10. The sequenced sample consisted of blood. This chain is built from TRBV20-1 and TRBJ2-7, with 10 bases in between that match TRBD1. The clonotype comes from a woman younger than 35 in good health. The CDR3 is CSAKRQGATPYEQYF. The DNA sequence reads TGCAGTGCCAAACGACAGGGGGCAACCCCCTACGAGCAGTACTTC.